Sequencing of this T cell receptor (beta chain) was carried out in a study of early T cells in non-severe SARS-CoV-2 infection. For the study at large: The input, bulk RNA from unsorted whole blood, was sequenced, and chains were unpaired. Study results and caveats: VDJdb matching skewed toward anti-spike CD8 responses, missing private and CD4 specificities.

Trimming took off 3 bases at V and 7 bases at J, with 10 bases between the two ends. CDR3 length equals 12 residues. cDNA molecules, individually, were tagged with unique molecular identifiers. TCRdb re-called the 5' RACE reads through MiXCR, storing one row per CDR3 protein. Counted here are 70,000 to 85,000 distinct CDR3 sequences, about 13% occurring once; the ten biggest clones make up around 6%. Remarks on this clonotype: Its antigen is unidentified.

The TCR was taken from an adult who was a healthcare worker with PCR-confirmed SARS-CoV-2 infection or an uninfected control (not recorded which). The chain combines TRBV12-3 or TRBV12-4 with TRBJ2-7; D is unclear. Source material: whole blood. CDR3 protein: CASSFLPGEQYF. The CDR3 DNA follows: TGTGCCAGCAGTTTCTTGCCCGGGGAGCAGTACTTC.